Below are 20 T cell receptor beta chains sequenced from a single sample in a study of pediatric ulcerative colitis. Assay: immunoSEQ multiplex PCR; the TCRdb copy retains only in-frame clones and omits some. Of fewer than 40,000 clones in the sample, roughly 85% were seen once. Sequencing input: blood. The receptors here all came from a girl aged 10-17 years with moderate ulcerative colitis.

V is TRBV27 and J is TRBJ1-2; a weak D match, TRBD1 (6 bases). Germline CDR1 MNHEY, CDR2 SMNVEV (reference sequence). V shed 5 bases and J shed 3 bases, with 22 bases lying between them. CDR3 size: 17 residues. This CDR3 is CASSPKGGRGRDYGYTF. CDR3 DNA sequence: TGTGCCAGCAGTCCTAAGGGGGGACGCGGGCGGGACTATGGCTACACCTTC.

This clone came up once. The CDR3 DNA follows: TGTGCCAGCAGGAAATCTGTTCAGAGCTCCTACGAGCAGTACTTC. Protein product: CASRKSVQSSYEQYF. V is TRBV27 and J is TRBJ2-7; D ambiguous. The germline V and J ends were trimmed by 6 bases and 0 bases, with 15 bases remaining between them. The CDR3 totals 15 residues. Germline values: CDR1 MNHEY, CDR2 SMNVEV (reference sequence).

This clone has a single count. The rearrangement links TRBV4-3 to TRBJ1-2; 7 nucleotides agree with TRBD1. The CDR3 runs 20 residues. J gave up 3 bases and V 1 base, and 20 bases lay outside the gene matches. CDR1 is LGHNA and CDR2 is YSLEER in the germline V gene. The DNA of the CDR3 is TGCGCCAGCAGCCAAGTAAGGCCGGGACAGCCGAGACAAAGGGACTATGGCTACACCTTC. It translates to CASSQVRPGQPRQRDYGYTF.

This chain connects TRBV5-1 to TRBJ1-1; 7 positions match TRBD1. This CDR3 comprises 13 residues. With V trimmed by 4 bases and J by 3 bases, 3 bases remained unmatched. The germline V gene has CDR1 SGHRS and CDR2 YFSETQ. CDR3 bases: TGCGCCAGCAGCCCAGGGGGGGACACTGAAGCTTTCTTT. Translated, it gives CASSPGGDTEAFF.

This clone was seen a few times. The V gene is TRBV19, the J gene TRBJ1-6, with D possibly matching TRBD1 (5 bases). CDR3 length equals 14 residues. Germline loops: CDR1 LNHDA, CDR2 SQIVND (reference sequence). V lost 9 bases, J lost 9 bases, and 18 bases lay in between. The CDR3 loop reads CASTQQGLGSPLHF. CDR3 in DNA: TGTGCCAGCACCCAGCAGGGACTGGGTTCACCCCTCCACTTT.

The DNA for the CDR3 is TGCGCCAGCAGCTTGTTTTTGGCCGGGGGCTCTGGAAACACCATATATTTT. Translated, it gives CASSLFLAGGSGNTIYF. The rearrangement links TRBV5-1 to TRBJ1-3; D might be TRBD1 (5 bases). Germline V gene lookup returns CDR1 SGHRS and CDR2 YFSETQ. CDR3 length equals 17 residues. V gave up 1 base and J gave up 0 bases, with 14 bases separating them.

The J gene is TRBJ2-1, the V gene TRBV29-1; D perhaps matches TRBD1 (6 bases). Germline loops: CDR1 SQVTM, CDR2 ANQGSEA. V dropped 3 bases and J dropped 0 bases, with 9 bases sitting between them. The CDR3 is made up of 14 amino acids. In nucleotides, the CDR3 is TGCAGCGTTGAGGGACAAAGCTCCTACAATGAGCAGTTCTTC. Its translation: CSVEGQSSYNEQFF.

V gene TRBV10-2 combines with J gene TRBJ2-1; unclear D gene. The CDR3 contains 13 residues. Germline lookup yields CDR1 WSHSY and CDR2 SAAADI. V lost 4 bases to trimming and J lost 9 bases, with 13 bases between them. The CDR3 spells CASSGPPAGEQFF. The CDR3 DNA follows: TGCGCCAGCAGTGGTCCTCCGGCCGGTGAGCAGTTCTTC.

This chain connects TRBV4-3 to TRBJ1-1; no firm D call. Germline V gives CDR1 LGHNA, CDR2 YSLEER. There are 16 residues in the CDR3. V was cut by 3 bases and J by 4 bases, with 18 bases left in between. The CDR3 here is CASSQDRLIPGTEAFF. The CDR3 nucleotides read TGCGCCAGCAGCCAGGATCGACTAATCCCCGGCACTGAAGCTTTCTTT.

The genes are TRBV28 and TRBJ1-3; tentative D call: TRBD1 (5 bases). CDR1 is MDHEN, CDR2 SYDVKM, per germline. The CDR3 consists of 15 residues. Trimming pared 5 bases from V and 1 base from J, leaving 12 bases between. In DNA form, the CDR3 reads TGTGCCAGCAGTGACGGACACCGTTCTGGAAACACCATATATTTT. Translation: CASSDGHRSGNTIYF.

The rearrangement uses TRBV28 and TRBJ1-5, with D possibly matching TRBD1 (6 bases). The V gene's germline CDR1 is MDHEN and CDR2 SYDVKM. The CDR3 is made up of 21 amino acids. V lost 2 bases, J lost 3 bases, and 29 bases lay in between. CDR3 in amino acids: CASSLDILDRLERGINQPQHF. CDR3 in DNA: TGTGCCAGCAGTTTAGATATACTCGACAGGCTGGAGCGTGGGATCAATCAGCCCCAGCATTTT.

J is TRBJ1-2 and V is TRBV19, with no clear D. Per the germline V gene, CDR1 is LNHDA and CDR2 is SQIVND (reference sequence). The CDR3 is 13 amino acids. The ends were cut back, 7 bases at V and 2 bases at J, with 11 bases in the middle. This chain's CDR3 is CASNFGQNYGYTF. CDR3 coding DNA: TGTGCCAGTAACTTCGGGCAGAACTATGGCTACACCTTC.

This chain links TRBV12-5 with TRBJ2-5, with 10 bases identical to TRBD1. This CDR3 has 16 amino acids. Germline V gene lookup returns CDR1 LGHNT and CDR2 FRNRAP. J lost 4 bases, V lost 7 bases, and 12 bases had no gene match. CDR3 sequence reads: CASAKGGQGDTETQYF. In DNA, the CDR3 is TGTGCTAGTGCCAAGGGAGGACAGGGGGACACAGAGACCCAGTACTTC.

V usage is TRBV5-1 and J usage is TRBJ1-2, with TRBD1 matching 9 bases. The V gene end was trimmed by 6 bases and the J gene end by 7 bases; junction bases not matched to a gene: 10. Germline CDR1 SGHRS, CDR2 YFSETQ. The CDR3 runs 14 residues. The DNA for the CDR3 is TGCGCCAGCACGTTAGCTACAGGGGGCAGTGGCTACACCTTC. Protein sequence: CASTLATGGSGYTF.

The rearrangement joins TRBV6-5 to TRBJ1-1, with D tentatively TRBD1 (6 bases). Germline-derived CDR1 and CDR2 are MNHEY and SVGAGI. CDR3 length equals 13 residues. V gave up 6 bases and J gave up 5 bases, with 13 bases separating them. The CDR3 reads CASRTTGSTEAFF. CDR3 in DNA: TGTGCCAGCAGGACCACAGGGTCGACTGAAGCTTTCTTT.

The CDR3 loop is CSVLGLFNRNTEAFF. The CDR3 DNA sequence: TGCAGCGTTTTGGGCTTGTTCAACCGGAACACTGAAGCTTTCTTT. V is TRBV29-1 and J is TRBJ1-1; D gene unclear. V was trimmed by 5 bases and J by 1 base, leaving 17 bases between them. Germline lookup yields CDR1 SQVTM and CDR2 ANQGSEA. The length of the CDR3 is 15 residues.

The chain couples TRBV28 to TRBJ1-2; 7 bases agree with TRBD1. Unmatched junction bases numbered 3, after V lost 2 bases and J lost 0 bases. CDR3 length equals 15 residues. Germline V CDR1 and CDR2: MDHEN, SYDVKM. CDR3 coding DNA: TGTGCCAGCAGTTTAAGGGGGCTAGCTAACTATGGCTACACCTTC. Its protein product is CASSLRGLANYGYTF.

The chain links TRBV9 to TRBJ2-1; TRBD2 agrees at 11 bases. The CDR3 contains 16 residues. CDR1 and CDR2 (germline): SGDLS, YYNGEE. The trim removed 1 base at V and 5 bases at J, leaving 5 bases unmatched. The CDR3, as DNA: TGTGCCAGCAGCGTACGTACTAGCGGGGGACACAATGAGCAGTTCTTC. Translated, it gives CASSVRTSGGHNEQFF. Based on the CDR3 plus reference TRBV9 and TRBJ2-1, the full variable domain is DSGVTQTPKHLITATGQRVTLRCSPRSGDLSVYWYQQSLDQGLQFLIQYYNGEERAKGNILERFSAQQFPDLHSELNLSSLELGDSALYFCASSVRTSGGHNEQFFGPGTRLTVL.

The chain joins TRBV7-9 to TRBJ2-5, with D maybe TRBD2 (5 bases). Germline loops: CDR1 SEHNR, CDR2 FQNEAQ (reference sequence). CDR3 length: 11 amino acids. With 9 bases removed from V and 4 bases from J, the gap between germline ends came to 9 bases. CDR3 sequence: CASFGIETQYF. The CDR3 DNA reads as TGTGCCAGTTTCGGGATAGAGACCCAGTACTTC.

The chain couples TRBV7-2 to TRBJ1-1; 8 bases line up with TRBD1. The CDR3 has 16 amino acids. V dropped 6 bases and J dropped 3; count of bases not matched to a gene: 12. Germline CDR1 and CDR2: SGHTA and FQGNSA. The CDR3, as DNA: TGTGCCAGCAGATACATGACAGGGGCCAGGGACACTGAAGCTTTCTTT. Encoded protein: CASRYMTGARDTEAFF.